This T cell receptor beta chain appears in the sequencing data of a study of blood T cell repertoires in COVID-19. In the authors' workflow: For nucleated cells, counts were estimated from reference gene primer amplification. Sequenced by immunoSEQ multiplex PCR; TCRdb stores in-frame clones only, minus some. The D gene and trimming were derived from the DNA, and the V and J assignments and clone size from that table. The sample gives 150,000 to 200,000 clones, approximately 95% of which show up once; 1.5% to 2.5% is in the top ten. One Seattle source followed patients from active infection through their disease course. The germline V gene encodes CDR1 SEHNR and CDR2 FQNEAQ (reference sequence). V lost 10 bases to trimming and J lost 5 bases; unmatched junction nucleotides: 17. The CDR3 consists of 16 residues.

Sequences were obtained from peripheral blood. The rearrangement links TRBV7-9 to TRBJ1-1; 9 bases match TRBD1. This TCR was sampled from a woman between 55 and 75 years old with COVID-19, enrolled during active disease. The CDR3, as DNA: TGTGCCACCTTCCGATCAACAGGGGGCGCTGGGACTGAAGCTTTCTTT. This sequence encodes CATFRSTGGAGTEAFF.